The rows below give T cell receptor beta chains drawn from one sample of a study of blood T cell repertoires in COVID-19. The protocol was immunoSEQ multiplex PCR, while the TCRdb copy is restricted to in-frame clones and leaves out a portion. This table holds about 180,000 clones, 82% found once. Sequencing input: peripheral blood. All receptors derive from a woman of 80 years or more with active or convalescent COVID-19. Each CDR3 is given with its conserved first and last residue. The D gene is left open where the match is weak. The size entry is marked missing in some rows and otherwise reads once, few, many or a size class.

j_call clone_size d_call v_call cdr3_aa cdr3_nt
TRBJ2-4 . TRBD2 TRBV28 CASSRGGIAKNIQYF TGTGCCAGCAGTCGGGGGGGGATAGCCAAAAACATTCAGTACTTC
TRBJ2-1 . TRBD2 TRBV4-1 CASSPIAGGSSYNEQFF TGCGCCAGCAGCCCCATAGCGGGAGGGAGTTCCTACAATGAGCAGTTCTTC
TRBJ1-2 few TRBD1 TRBV7-2 CASSLDVTGQGDGYTF TGTGCCAGCAGCTTAGATGTAACGGGCCAGGGGGATGGCTACACCTTC
TRBJ2-5 . TRBD1 TRBV5-1 CASSFLATGGFETQYF TGCGCCAGCAGCTTCCTTGCGACAGGGGGCTTTGAGACCCAGTACTTC
TRBJ1-2 . . TRBV25-1 CASSESTGRNYGYTF TGTGCCAGCAGTGAATCTACAGGGCGGAACTATGGCTACACCTTC
TRBJ2-7 . . TRBV18 CASSPFAGYEQYF TGTGCCAGCTCACCGTTTGCAGGTTACGAGCAGTACTTC
TRBJ1-5 . . TRBV7-3 CASSQDSYNQPQHF TGTGCCAGCAGCCAAGACTCCTACAATCAGCCCCAGCATTTT
TRBJ1-2 . . TRBV7-9 CASGGVYGYTF TGTGCCAGCGGCGGAGTCTATGGCTACACCTTC
TRBJ2-2 . . TRBV6-1 CASSEVSGGIGELFF TGTGCCAGCAGTGAAGTATCGGGGGGCATCGGGGAGCTGTTTTTT
TRBJ1-3 . TRBD1 TRBV5-1 CASSLADRADGNTIYF TGCGCCAGCAGCTTGGCGGACAGGGCGGACGGAAACACCATATATTTT
TRBJ1-5 . . TRBV7-8 CASSPRAWDLGWSNQPQHF TGTGCCAGCAGCCCGAGGGCGTGGGATTTGGGTTGGAGCAATCAGCCCCAGCATTTT
TRBJ2-7 . TRBD1 TRBV30 CAWSGTGALYEQYF TGTGCCTGGAGTGGGACAGGGGCTTTATACGAGCAGTACTTC
TRBJ2-5 . . TRBV5-5 CASSAYGGLETQYF TGTGCCAGCAGCGCATACGGGGGTTTGGAGACCCAGTACTTC
TRBJ2-1 . . TRBV15 CATSRGSAYNEQFF TGTGCCACCAGCCGGGGGAGTGCCTACAATGAGCAGTTCTTC
TRBJ2-7 . TRBD1 TRBV7-3 CASSLGTGPYEQYF TGTGCCAGCAGCTTAGGGACAGGGCCCTACGAGCAGTACTTC
TRBJ2-1 . . TRBV4-1 CASSPLGFSSYNEQFF TGCGCCAGCAGCCCCCTTGGCTTTTCTAGCTACAATGAGCAGTTCTTC
TRBJ1-2 once TRBD1 TRBV6-4 CASSTGTGGSYGYTF TGTGCCAGCAGTACCGGGACAGGGGGCAGCTATGGCTACACCTTC
TRBJ1-1 . TRBD1 TRBV5-1 CATKGQANTEAFF TGCGCCACCAAGGGACAGGCGAACACTGAAGCTTTCTTT
TRBJ2-1 . . TRBV5-4 CASTKNQGPNEQFF TGTGCCAGCACCAAAAACCAGGGCCCCAATGAGCAGTTCTTC
TRBJ1-2 . . TRBV5-1 CASSPGVAGADGYTF TGCGCCAGCAGCCCGGGTGTTGCTGGGGCAGATGGCTACACCTTC
TRBJ1-1 once . TRBV18 CASSPGTTMNTEAFF TGTGCCAGCTCCCCGGGGACAACAATGAACACTGAAGCTTTCTTT
TRBJ2-7 few TRBD1 TRBV5-1 CASSYNRDREQYF TGCGCCAGCAGCTACAACCGGGACAGGGAGCAGTACTTC
TRBJ2-7 . TRBD1 TRBV9 CASSLRGTDSYEQYF TGTGCCAGCAGCCTCCGAGGGACAGATTCCTACGAGCAGTACTTC
TRBJ1-4 few . TRBV6-6 CASRASGVTNEKLFF TGTGCCAGCAGGGCCTCAGGGGTAACTAATGAAAAACTGTTTTTT
TRBJ2-1 . TRBD2 TRBV5-8 CASSPGGSSYNEQFF TGTGCCAGCAGCCCCGGGGGGAGCTCCTACAATGAGCAGTTCTTC